The 20 T cell receptor beta chains in this list originate from one sample, sequenced in a study of early T cells in non-severe SARS-CoV-2 infection. TCRdb itself ran the 5' RACE reads through MiXCR, one entry per CDR3 protein. There are roughly 100,000 distinct CDR3 sequences in the sample; about 13% occur only once, and approximately 2.4% lies in the top ten. Input material: whole blood. These TCRs come from an adult who was a healthcare worker with PCR-confirmed SARS-CoV-2 infection or an uninfected control (not recorded which).

This clonotype has at least ten counts. The chain links TRBV15 to TRBJ2-5; 9 positions agree with TRBD2. CDR1 is LNHNV and CDR2 is YYDKDF in the germline V gene (reference sequence). Trimming removed 4 bases from V and 4 bases from J; junction bases left unmatched: 10. The CDR3 totals 16 residues. This CDR3 is CATSTRLAGPTETQYF. The CDR3 DNA reads TGTGCCACCAGCACCAGGCTAGCGGGGCCCACAGAGACCCAGTACTTC. The whole variable domain, filled in from reference TRBV15 and TRBJ2-5, reads DAMVIQNPRYQVTQFGKPVTLSCSQTLNHNVMYWYQQKSSQAPKLLFHYYDKDFNNEADTPDNFQSRRPNTSFCFLDIRSPGLGDTAMYLCATSTRLAGPTETQYFGPGTRLLVL.

This chain connects TRBV7-2 to TRBJ1-5; D call uncertain. Germline V lookup: CDR1 SGHTA, CDR2 FQGNSA. The CDR3 loop spans 14 amino acids. V was clipped by 4 bases and J by 0 bases, with 7 bases between them. The CDR3 coding sequence is TGTGCCAGCAGCTCTCCGGATAGCAATCAGCCCCAGCATTTT. Encoded protein: CASSSPDSNQPQHF.

This clonotype came up many times. The V call is TRBV6-6, the J call TRBJ2-3; D unresolved. V was trimmed by 6 bases and J by 6 bases, leaving 13 bases between them. CDR1 and CDR2 from the germline V gene are MNHNY and SVGAGI (reference sequence). This CDR3 has 13 residues. The CDR3 region has the DNA TGTGCCAGCAGCTCCGACTTTTGGGATACGCAGTATTTT. It yields the protein CASSSDFWDTQYF.

In this sample, this clonotype turned up many times. The gene calls are TRBV29-1 and TRBJ2-1; D not resolved. V dropped 3 bases and J dropped 3 bases, with 6 bases sitting between them. CDR3 size: 12 residues. From germline, CDR1 is SQVTM and CDR2 ANQGSEA. CDR3: CSVDDLYNEQFF. CDR3 bases: TGCAGCGTTGATGACCTCTACAATGAGCAGTTCTTC.

In this sample, this clonotype turned up many times. This chain uses TRBV20-1 with TRBJ1-1; D is possibly TRBD1 (6 bases). Trimming pared 2 bases from V and 10 bases from J, leaving 17 bases between. This CDR3 comprises 13 residues. Germline CDR1 DFQATT, CDR2 SNEGSKA (reference sequence). CDR3 DNA: TGCAGTGCTAGACCCCCGAAGGGGGAAGTAGCTTTCTTT. Protein sequence: CSARPPKGEVAFF.

The chain joins TRBV9 to TRBJ2-1; D is unclear. CDR3 length: 15 residues. Trimming took 4 bases from V and 2 from J, leaving 13 bases between them. CDR1 and CDR2 from the germline V gene are SGDLS and YYNGEE. The CDR3 reads CASSQRKEAYNEQFF. Here the CDR3 DNA reads TGTGCCAGCAGCCAAAGGAAAGAGGCCTACAATGAGCAGTTCTTC.

The V and J genes are TRBV6-6 and TRBJ1-2; the D gene is possibly TRBD1 (5 bases). V was shortened by 6 bases and J by 1 base, with 18 bases between the two germline ends. This CDR3 has 16 amino acids. Germline CDR1 reads MNHNY; CDR2 reads SVGAGI (reference sequence). The DNA for the CDR3 is TGTGCCAGCAGCCCCAGGGCCCTCTTATATAACTATGGCTACACCTTC. It codes for CASSPRALLYNYGYTF.

Only a few counts were recorded for this clonotype. The rearrangement joins TRBV7-2 to TRBJ2-3; D may be TRBD1 (6 bases). Germline CDR1 reads SGHTA; CDR2 reads FQGNSA. CDR3 length: 12 amino acids. Trimming removed 11 bases from V and 8 bases from J, with 17 bases in between. In nucleotides, the CDR3 is TGTGCCGTGACACGGCTAGGGGGTACGCAGTATTTT. It encodes CAVTRLGGTQYF.

In this sample, this clonotype turned up many times. The chain combines TRBV28 with TRBJ2-7; no clear D gene. Germline values: CDR1 MDHEN, CDR2 SYDVKM. V lost 6 bases and J lost 6, with 15 bases in between. The CDR3 extends over 13 amino acids. As DNA, the CDR3 is TGTGCCAGCAGAAAAGGAACCGAGGCCGAGCAGTACTTC. This translates into CASRKGTEAEQYF.

This clonotype has only a few counts. The chain has TRBV29-1 and TRBJ1-1; no clear D. This CDR3 has 12 residues. CDR1 SQVTM and CDR2 ANQGSEA come from the germline V gene. V was pared by 5 bases and J by 5 bases, with 12 bases between. The CDR3 region has the DNA TGCAGCGTTCGGGATTGGGGTACTGAAGCTTTCTTT. Encoded protein: CSVRDWGTEAFF. Filled out from reference TRBV29-1 and TRBJ1-1, the complete variable domain reads SAVISQKPSRDICQRGTSLTIQCQVDSQVTMMFWYRQQPGQSLTLIATANQGSEATYESGFVIDKFPISRPNLTFSTLTVSNMSPEDSSIYLCSVRDWGTEAFFGQGTRLTVV.

There are a few counts of this clonotype. This chain uses TRBV7-9 with TRBJ1-5, with a possible D match to TRBD1 (6 bases). CDR1 and CDR2 from the germline V gene are SEHNR and FQNEAQ (reference sequence). V dropped 4 bases and J dropped 5 bases, with 6 bases sitting between them. CDR3 length equals 12 residues. The CDR3 coding sequence is TGTGCCAGCAGCTACAGGGATCAGCCCCAGCATTTT. Translating gives CASSYRDQPQHF. The full variable domain, in which reference TRBV7-9 and TRBJ1-5 provide the parts outside the CDR3, is DTGVSQNPRHKITKRGQNVTFRCDPISEHNRLYWYRQTLGQGPEFLTYFQNEAQLEKSRLLSDRFSAERPKGSFSTLEIQRTEQGDSAMYLCASSYRDQPQHFGDGTRLSIL.

The rearrangement links TRBV16 to TRBJ1-5; D remains unclear. Looked up from germline, CDR1 is KGHSY and CDR2 is FQNENV. The V gene lost 4 bases and the J gene lost 3 bases, with 13 bases spanning the gap. The CDR3 length is 15 residues. The CDR3 protein is CASSPTATINQPQHF. CDR3 bases: TGTGCCAGCAGCCCAACAGCTACCATCAATCAGCCCCAGCATTTT.

This clonotype has more than one count but fewer than ten. V and J are TRBV20-1 and TRBJ2-3, with 12 bases matching TRBD2. With V trimmed by 2 bases and J by 5 bases, 8 bases remained unmatched. The CDR3 has 16 residues. The V gene's germline CDR1 is DFQATT and CDR2 SNEGSKA (reference sequence). The CDR3 region has the DNA TGCAGTGCTAGACCTCTAGCGGGGGGGCGCGTAGATACGCAGTATTTT. Encoded protein: CSARPLAGGRVDTQYF.

The chain links TRBV9 to TRBJ2-1, with 8 nucleotides matching TRBD2. The length of the CDR3 is 13 residues. Germline lookup yields CDR1 SGDLS and CDR2 YYNGEE. CDR3 DNA sequence: TGTCATAGACTTACGGCGGGGGGCCACGAGCAGTTCTTC. Translation: CHRLTAGGHEQFF.

This clonotype was found many times. The chain joins TRBV5-1 to TRBJ2-3; 10 bases align to TRBD1. From germline, CDR1 is SGHRS and CDR2 YFSETQ. J was trimmed by 1 base and V by 4 bases; bases with no gene match: 6. The CDR3 totals 16 residues. DNA for the CDR3: TGCGCCAGCAGCGTTGCTGGACAGGGGGGCACAGATACGCAGTATTTT. It yields the protein CASSVAGQGGTDTQYF. Using reference TRBV5-1 and TRBJ2-3 for the parts outside the CDR3, the full variable domain is KAGVTQTPRYLIKTRGQQVTLSCSPISGHRSVSWYQQTPGQGLQFLFEYFSETQRNKGNFPGRFSGRQFSNSRSEMNVSTLELGDSALYLCASSVAGQGGTDTQYFGPGTRLTVL.

A few counts support this clonotype. The chain joins TRBV7-6 to TRBJ2-1; 7 bases line up with TRBD2. CDR3 length: 16 amino acids. V lost 5 bases and J lost 1; bases outside the gene matches: 8. Looked up from germline, CDR1 is SGHVS and CDR2 is FNYEAQ. CDR3 sequence: CASSPVGTKSYNEQFF. The CDR3 DNA reads as TGTGCCAGCAGCCCCGTGGGGACTAAGTCCTACAATGAGCAGTTCTTC.

This clonotype showed up many times. The rearrangement joins TRBV7-8 to TRBJ2-3, with D hard to call. The CDR3 length is 16 residues. Looked up from germline, CDR1 is SGHVS and CDR2 is FQNEAQ. V was shortened by 1 base and J by 2 bases, with 13 bases between the two germline ends. In nucleotides, the CDR3 is TGTGCCAGCAGCTTAGTACCTAATCTCTTCACAGATACGCAGTATTTT. Translating it yields CASSLVPNLFTDTQYF.

V usage is TRBV13 and J usage is TRBJ2-7, with 12 nucleotides matching TRBD2. The ends lost 5 bases at V and 0 bases at J; junction bases unmatched: 8. There are 17 residues in the CDR3. Germline V gene lookup returns CDR1 PRHDT and CDR2 FYEKMQ (reference sequence). This chain's CDR3 is CASSQTSGGTHSYEQYF. The DNA for the CDR3 is TGTGCCAGCAGCCAAACTAGCGGGGGGACCCACTCCTACGAGCAGTACTTC.

A few counts support this clonotype. The rearrangement joins TRBV29-1 to TRBJ2-3; 11 bases align to TRBD2. V lost 6 bases, J lost 0 bases, and 5 bases stayed unmatched. Germline-derived CDR1 and CDR2 are SQVTM and ANQGSEA. The length of the CDR3 is 15 residues. CDR3 nucleotide sequence: TGCAGCGTGATGGGACTAGCGGCCAGCACAGATACGCAGTATTTT. It encodes CSVMGLAASTDTQYF.

This clonotype was seen repeatedly, ten times or more. The chain is built from TRBV28 and TRBJ2-1, with D maybe TRBD2 (6 bases). Germline CDR1 MDHEN, CDR2 SYDVKM. Trimming cost V 4 bases and J 2 bases, with 12 bases left between them. CDR3 length: 15 amino acids. CDR3 loop: CASSSREIPYNEQFF. CDR3 nucleotides: TGTGCCAGCAGTTCCCGGGAGATACCCTACAATGAGCAGTTCTTC.